This paragraph reports one T cell receptor (beta chain). Its antigen is currently unknown. CDR3 length: 16 amino acids. The V gene's germline CDR1 is SGHTA and CDR2 FQGNSA. Between the trimmed V and J ends, which lost 0 bases and 4 bases, there was a span of 13 bases. This record belongs to a study of OX40 agonist ivuxolimab in advanced cancers. Whole-study findings and limits: The average count of expanded clones was higher among CD8+ T cells than among CD4+.

Produced via immunoSEQ multiplex PCR; TCRdb's table is partial and in-frame only. The sample consists of under 80,000 clones, over 85% of them appearing once. The chain links TRBV7-2 to TRBJ1-5; D possibly corresponds to TRBD1 (6 bases). The input for sequencing was CD4+ or CD8+ T cells sorted from blood, taken in a trial of the OX40 agonist ivuxolimab. The sequence was collected from an adult with an advanced solid tumor such as melanoma, head and neck, liver or kidney cancer. Here the CDR3 DNA reads TGTGCCAGCAGCTTAGCGTGGGGACAAGGGAATCAGCCCCAGCATTTT. It specifies CASSLAWGQGNQPQHF.